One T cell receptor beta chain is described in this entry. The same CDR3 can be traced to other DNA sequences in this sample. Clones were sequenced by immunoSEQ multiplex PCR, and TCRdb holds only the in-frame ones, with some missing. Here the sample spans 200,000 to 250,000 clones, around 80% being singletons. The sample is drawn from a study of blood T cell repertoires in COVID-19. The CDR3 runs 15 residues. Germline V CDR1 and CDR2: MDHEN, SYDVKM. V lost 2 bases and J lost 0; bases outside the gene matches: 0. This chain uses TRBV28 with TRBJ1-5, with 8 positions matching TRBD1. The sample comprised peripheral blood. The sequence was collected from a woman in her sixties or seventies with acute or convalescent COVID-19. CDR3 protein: CASSLGTGSNQPQHF. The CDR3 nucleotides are TGTGCCAGCAGTTTAGGGACAGGTAGCAATCAGCCCCAGCATTTT.